The T cell receptor beta chain described here comes from a study of OX40 agonist ivuxolimab in advanced cancers. Overall study results and limits: The mean number of expanded clones was higher in CD8+ T cells than in CD4+.

CDR3 length: 14 residues. With V trimmed by 1 base and J by 5 bases, 2 bases remained unmatched. The V gene's germline CDR1 is SGHAT and CDR2 FQNNGV. This clone was seen a few times. The antigen is not known. Generated by immunoSEQ multiplex PCR, the TCRdb table keeps only in-frame clones and is missing some. Among tens of thousands of clones, around nine tenths were seen once, and the ten largest hold about 50%. The sequence derives from an adult with an advanced solid tumor such as melanoma, head and neck, liver or kidney cancer. The rearrangement uses TRBV11-2 and TRBJ2-7; TRBD1 aligns across 10 bases. The material sequenced was CD4+ or CD8+ T cells sorted from blood, taken in a trial of the OX40 agonist ivuxolimab. In DNA form, the CDR3 reads TGTGCCAGCAGCTTAGGGACAGGGGGGGACGAGCAGTACTTC. Translating it yields CASSLGTGGDEQYF. Using reference TRBV11-2 and TRBJ2-7 for the parts outside the CDR3, the full variable domain is EAGVAQSPRYKIIEKRQSVAFWCNPISGHATLYWYQQILGQGPKLLIQFQNNGVVDDSQLPKDRFSAERLKGVDSTLKIQPAKLEDSAVYLCASSLGTGGDEQYFGPGTRLTVT.